This TCR beta chain is from a study of T cell responses to AZD1222 COVID-19 vaccine. Here immunoSEQ multiplex PCR was the method, and the copy in TCRdb shows in-frame clones only, minus some. The repertoire includes 140,000 or so clones, 86% of them detected once, and roughly 5.1% sits in the top ten. The germline gives CDR1 LNHDA, CDR2 SQIVND (reference sequence). CDR3 length: 16 amino acids. Trimming stripped 7 bases from V and 2 bases from J, with 19 bases between. The chain has TRBV19 and TRBJ2-3; either TRBD1 or TRBD2 may supply D (7 bases each). Here the sequenced sample was peripheral blood, taken 28 days after the second AZD1222 dose. This receptor was obtained from an adult who received the AZD1222 COVID-19 vaccine. For the CDR3, the DNA is TGTGCCAGTACTACAGGGGAGGGCTCCTCCACAGATACGCAGTATTTT. Translated: CASTTGEGSSTDTQYF. The full variable domain, in which reference TRBV19 and TRBJ2-3 provide the parts outside the CDR3, is DGGITQSPKYLFRKEGQNVTLSCEQNLNHDAMYWYRQDPGQGLRLIYYSQIVNDFQKGDIAEGYSVSREKKESFPLTVTSAQKNPTAFYLCASTTGEGSSTDTQYFGPGTRLTVL.